This T cell receptor beta chain was identified in a study of shared clonotypes between healthy human individuals. For the study at large: A donor's plate count was three for CD4 naive and three for CD4 memory; CD8 naive had two and CD8 memory one.

V lost 3 bases and J lost 7, with 7 bases in between. Germline-derived CDR1 and CDR2 are SGHAT and FQNNGV. This CDR3 spans 11 amino acids. Study results and caveats: With few donors, the genetic and exposure-history diversity represented was limited. Generally, estimated richness proved larger in naive subsets than it did in memory subsets.

As concerns this clone: Antigen specificity is unknown.

Naive CD8 cells, CD45RO-negative and positively selected for CCR7, excluded terminally differentiated effector memory CD45RA+ cells. The protocol was immunoSEQ multiplex PCR, while the TCRdb copy is restricted to in-frame clones and leaves out a portion. The sample shows some 600,000 clones, approximately 96% of them seen only once. This TCR was sampled from a woman under 40 in good health. This chain uses TRBV11-2 with TRBJ2-7; the D is unclear. Sequences were obtained from naive CD8+ T cells sorted from blood. CDR3 DNA: TGTGCCAGCAGCTTTGGGTGGGAGCAGTACTTC. Protein product: CASSFGWEQYF.